This TCR beta chain is from a study of cytomegalovirus exposure and HLA in healthy donors. Study-wide results and caveats: After further analysis at a later stage, 17,000 or so TCR beta sequences were associated with HLA alleles at 0.05 false discovery rate. Further analysis, carried out later, found HLA-associated TCR beta chains more clonally expanded than equally common other chains. Among immune exposure information, only CMV serostatus was available.

Unrecorded immune exposures were likely, despite nominal health at sampling. Turning to this clone: As yet, its antigen is unknown. Other DNA sequences from this sample encode an identical CDR3 as well.

The germline gives CDR1 SGHTA, CDR2 FQGNSA. CDR3 length: 13 amino acids. Trimming stripped 0 bases from V and 8 bases from J, with 10 bases between. The primer mix had 60 Vbeta and 13 Jbeta primers. Libraries were prepared by immunoSEQ multiplex PCR; TCRdb keeps only in-frame clonotypes and omits some of them. The sample carries 140,000 to 150,000 clones, approximately 72% recorded once. This chain uses TRBV7-2 with TRBJ1-2, with no clear D. This TCR was recovered from a man aged 35 to 55 in good health and CMV-seronegative. The sequenced sample was PBMCs. The CDR3 is CASSLAGSGGYTF. The CDR3 DNA is TGTGCCAGCAGCTTAGCAGGGAGCGGGGGCTACACCTTC.